Reported below is one T cell receptor (beta chain). Its antigen is still unknown. Base qualities are not recorded, but no much larger clone differs from it by a single base. The CDR3 spans 15 residues, from the cysteine through the phenylalanine. Only the CDR3 DNA stays, 45 bases, in frame from base 1. In the germline V gene (reference sequence), CDR1 corresponds to PRHDT and CDR2 to FYEKMQ. The junction carries 18 bases between V and J, which are trimmed by 6 bases and 4 bases respectively. This sample was taken from a study of T cell responses to AZD1222 COVID-19 vaccine (dated by TCRdb to the early 2020s). Study-level background: TCR sequencing covered roughly 230 trial participants: about 210 given two doses of AZD1222 and 26 given two doses of MenACWY control vaccine. Trial participants were enrolled by age into 18-55, 56-69 and 70-plus year subgroups, with approximately 160, 26 and 62 TCR-sequenced participants respectively. The investigation overall reported the following: Reportedly, almost half of the unique spike-specific TCRs recognized epitopes lying outside the regions that are mutated in the B.1.351 and B.1.1.7 variants. After two AZD1222 doses, both the breadth and the depth of spike-specific TCRs were significantly higher than at day 0 and than in MenACWY recipients. No day 14 peak-response samples were available, so repertoires were characterized only after the peak T cell response. Participants were mostly white British and included more females than males, and it was suggested by the authors that clonal diversity may have been underestimated. The vaccine-associated CD4 TCRs covered the entire spike protein, and the dominant responses fell in regions 160-218 and 743-854. Only five or six AZD1222 recipients were SARS-CoV-2 seropositive at baseline, limiting conclusions about previously exposed vaccinees. In the small 56-69-year group, the increase in depth fell short of significance, most likely because of low power.

The CDR3 regions of human TCRbeta chains were analyzed by immunosequencing. The original methods were these. Repertoire TCRs were checked for matches against a reference library of SARS-CoV-2-specific TCRs that had been generated using the MIRA antigen-specificity platform. Breadth meant the fraction of unique TCRs that were SARS-CoV-2-associated, whereas depth meant the fraction of total T cells that were SARS-CoV-2-associated. Using the MIRA data, each spike-specific TCR was mapped to the spike region that the TCR reacts to and placed in a CD4 or CD8 class. Log10-transformed breadth and depth values were compared by one-way ANOVA with Sidak's multiple comparisons tests. Sourced from immuneACCESS, this table was stored by TCRdb with only in-frame sequences that have V and J called. A share of the clones is absent; for the studies checked, an unresolved V gene accounts for under half, and the remainder has no known explanation. The V and J calls and clone size were taken over from that table, and D and trimming were inferred from the DNA. The sample table lists roughly 150,000 clones, around 88% of them with a count of one. The top ten hold 0.85% to 1.2% of the sample.

The sample's time point, from its label and the paper: about 28 days (+/-7) after the second vaccine dose. AZD1222 recipients given second doses at about 4 weeks or at about 12 weeks were pooled, since spike-specific TCR depth and breadth were not found to differ between the two schedules. Vaccinee samples came from UK trials COV001 and COV002, including a single-blind randomized controlled phase 2/3 trial of AZD1222 (ChAdOx1 nCoV-19) in healthy adults. For TCRbeta chain sequencing, PBMC samples were collected from trial participants at day 0 and at day 28 after the second dose. The chain is encoded by TRBV13 joined to TRBJ1-2; TRBD1 might be the D gene, on 5 matching bases. Source: peripheral blood, taken 28 days after the second AZD1222 dose. The receptor's source is an adult who received the AZD1222 COVID-19 vaccine. For the CDR3, the sequence is CASRLQGDLSYGYTF. The sequence in DNA is TGTGCCAGCAGATTGCAAGGGGATCTAAGCTATGGCTACACCTTC.